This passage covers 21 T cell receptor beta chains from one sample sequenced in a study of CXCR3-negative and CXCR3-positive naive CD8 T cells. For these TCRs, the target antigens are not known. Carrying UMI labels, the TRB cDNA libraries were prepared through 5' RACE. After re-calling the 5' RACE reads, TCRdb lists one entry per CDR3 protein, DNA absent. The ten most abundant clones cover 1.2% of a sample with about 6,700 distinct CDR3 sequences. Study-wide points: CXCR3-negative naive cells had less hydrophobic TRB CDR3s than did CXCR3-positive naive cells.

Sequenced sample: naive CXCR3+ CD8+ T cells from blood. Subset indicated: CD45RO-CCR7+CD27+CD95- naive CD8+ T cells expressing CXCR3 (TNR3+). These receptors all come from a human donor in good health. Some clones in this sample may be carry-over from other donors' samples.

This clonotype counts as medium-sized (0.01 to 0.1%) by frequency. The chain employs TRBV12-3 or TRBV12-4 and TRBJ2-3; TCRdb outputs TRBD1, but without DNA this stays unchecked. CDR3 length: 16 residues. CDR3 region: CASSLSTASSTDTQYF.

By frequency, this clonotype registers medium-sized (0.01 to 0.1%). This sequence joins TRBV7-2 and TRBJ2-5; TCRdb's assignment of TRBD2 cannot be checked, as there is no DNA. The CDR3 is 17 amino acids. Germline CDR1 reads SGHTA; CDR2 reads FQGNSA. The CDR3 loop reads CASSLAHASGSGETQYF.

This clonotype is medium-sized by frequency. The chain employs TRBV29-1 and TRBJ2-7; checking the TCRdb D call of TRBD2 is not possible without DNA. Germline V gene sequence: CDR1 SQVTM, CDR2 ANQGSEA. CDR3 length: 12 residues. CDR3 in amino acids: CSVGAPGYEQYF.

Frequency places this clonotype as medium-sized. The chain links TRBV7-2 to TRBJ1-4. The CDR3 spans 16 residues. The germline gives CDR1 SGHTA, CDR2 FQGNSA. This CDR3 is CASSLAGRVKGEKLFF.

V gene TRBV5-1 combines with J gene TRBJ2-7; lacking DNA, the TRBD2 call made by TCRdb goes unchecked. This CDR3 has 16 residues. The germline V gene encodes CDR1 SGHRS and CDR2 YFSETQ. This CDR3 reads CASSLTLGGESYEQYF.

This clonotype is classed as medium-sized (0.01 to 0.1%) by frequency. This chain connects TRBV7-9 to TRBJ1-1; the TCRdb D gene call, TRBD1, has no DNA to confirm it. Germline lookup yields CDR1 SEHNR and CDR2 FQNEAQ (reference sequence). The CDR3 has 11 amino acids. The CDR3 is CNGDGGTEAFF.

The CDR3 region is CASSQDQTSWRGTQYF. The gene calls are TRBV4-1 and TRBJ2-5. There are 16 residues in the CDR3. Looked up from germline, CDR1 is MGHRA and CDR2 is YSYEKL.

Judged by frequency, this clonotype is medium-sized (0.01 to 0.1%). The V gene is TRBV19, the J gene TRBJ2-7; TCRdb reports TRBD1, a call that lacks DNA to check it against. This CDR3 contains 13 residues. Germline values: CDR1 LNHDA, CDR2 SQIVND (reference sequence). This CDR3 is CASSGQGRKEQYF.

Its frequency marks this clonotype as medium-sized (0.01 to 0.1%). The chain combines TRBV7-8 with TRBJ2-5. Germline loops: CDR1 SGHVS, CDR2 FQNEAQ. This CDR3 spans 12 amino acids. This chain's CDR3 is CASSWGPETQYF. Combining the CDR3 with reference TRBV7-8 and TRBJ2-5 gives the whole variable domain GAGVSQSPRYKVAKRGQDVALRCDPISGHVSLFWYQQALGQGPEFLTYFQNEAQLDKSGLPSDRFFAERPEGSVSTLKIQRTQQEDSAVYLCASSWGPETQYFGPGTRLLVL.

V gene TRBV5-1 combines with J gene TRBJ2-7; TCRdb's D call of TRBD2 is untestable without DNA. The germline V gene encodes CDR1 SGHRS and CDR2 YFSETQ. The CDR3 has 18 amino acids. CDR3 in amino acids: CASSVEGLAGHPTYEQYF. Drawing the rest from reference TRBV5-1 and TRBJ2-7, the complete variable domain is KAGVTQTPRYLIKTRGQQVTLSCSPISGHRSVSWYQQTPGQGLQFLFEYFSETQRNKGNFPGRFSGRQFSNSRSEMNVSTLELGDSALYLCASSVEGLAGHPTYEQYFGPGTRLTVT.

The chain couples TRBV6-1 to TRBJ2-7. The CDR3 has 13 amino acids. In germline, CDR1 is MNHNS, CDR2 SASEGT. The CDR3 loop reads CASSGTISYEQYF.

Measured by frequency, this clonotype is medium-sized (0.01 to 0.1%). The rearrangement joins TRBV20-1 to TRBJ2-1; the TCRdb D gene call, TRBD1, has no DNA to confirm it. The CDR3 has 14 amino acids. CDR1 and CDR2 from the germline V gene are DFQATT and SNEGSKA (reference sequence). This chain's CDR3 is CSASDRGDGNEQFF.

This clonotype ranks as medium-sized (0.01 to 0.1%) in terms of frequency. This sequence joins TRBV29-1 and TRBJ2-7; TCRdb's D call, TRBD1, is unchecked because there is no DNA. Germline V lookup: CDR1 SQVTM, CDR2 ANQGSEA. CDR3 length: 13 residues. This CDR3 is CSVVQDRAYEQYF.

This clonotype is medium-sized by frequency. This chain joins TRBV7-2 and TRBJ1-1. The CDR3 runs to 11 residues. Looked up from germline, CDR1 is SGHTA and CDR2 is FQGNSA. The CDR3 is CASIRYAEAFF.

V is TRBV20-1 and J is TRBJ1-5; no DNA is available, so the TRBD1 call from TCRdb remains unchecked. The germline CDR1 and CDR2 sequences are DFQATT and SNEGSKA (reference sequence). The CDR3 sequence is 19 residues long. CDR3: CSARDLRGAGTLGNQPQHF.

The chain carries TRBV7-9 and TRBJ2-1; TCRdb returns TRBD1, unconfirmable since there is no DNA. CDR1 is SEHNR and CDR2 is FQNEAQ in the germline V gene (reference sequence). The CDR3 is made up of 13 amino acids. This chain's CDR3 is CAERGAPDNEQFF.

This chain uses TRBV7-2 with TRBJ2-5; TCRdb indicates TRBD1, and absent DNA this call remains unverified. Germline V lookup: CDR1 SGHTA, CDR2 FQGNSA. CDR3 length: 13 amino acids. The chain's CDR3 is CASSINRGETQYF.

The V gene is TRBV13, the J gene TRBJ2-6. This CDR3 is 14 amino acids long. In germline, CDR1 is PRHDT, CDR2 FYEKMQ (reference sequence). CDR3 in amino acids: CASSFYSGANVLTF. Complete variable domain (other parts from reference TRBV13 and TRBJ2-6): AAGVIQSPRHLIKEKRETATLKCYPIPRHDTVYWYQQGPGQDPQFLISFYEKMQSDKGSIPDRFSAQQFSDYHSELNMSSLELGDSALYFCASSFYSGANVLTFGAGSRLTVL.

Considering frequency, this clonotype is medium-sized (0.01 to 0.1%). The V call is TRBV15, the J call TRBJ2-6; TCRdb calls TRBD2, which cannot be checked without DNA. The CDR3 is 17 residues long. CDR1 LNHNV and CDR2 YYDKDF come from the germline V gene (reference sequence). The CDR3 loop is CATSSVLGDSGANVLTF. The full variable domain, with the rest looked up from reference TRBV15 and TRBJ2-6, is DAMVIQNPRYQVTQFGKPVTLSCSQTLNHNVMYWYQQKSSQAPKLLFHYYDKDFNNEADTPDNFQSRRPNTSFCFLDIRSPGLGDTAMYLCATSSVLGDSGANVLTFGAGSRLTVL.

The CDR3 here is CASSYSGLPHYEQYF. The chain is built from TRBV6-6 and TRBJ2-7; the TCRdb D gene call, TRBD2, has no DNA to confirm it. The CDR3 is 15 amino acids. CDR1 and CDR2 from the germline V gene are MNHNY and SVGAGI (reference sequence).

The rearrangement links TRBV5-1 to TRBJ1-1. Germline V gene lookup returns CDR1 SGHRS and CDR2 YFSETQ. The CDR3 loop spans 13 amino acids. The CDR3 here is CASSLGAGTEAFF. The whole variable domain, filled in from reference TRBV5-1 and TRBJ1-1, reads KAGVTQTPRYLIKTRGQQVTLSCSPISGHRSVSWYQQTPGQGLQFLFEYFSETQRNKGNFPGRFSGRQFSNSRSEMNVSTLELGDSALYLCASSLGAGTEAFFGQGTRLTVV.